There are a few counts of the clone carrying this T cell receptor beta chain. Its cognate antigen is unknown. The data derive from a study of a mutant IDH1 vaccine in newly diagnosed glioma. At the level of the study: The earlier regimen, radiotherapy, temozolomide, or both, was most often both.

Findings and limits, study-wide: Pseudoprogression appears to have had no connection to changes in top peripheral T cell clonotypes.

CDR3 length equals 14 residues. The V end was cut by 5 bases, the J end by 4 bases, with 14 bases between. CDR1 is PRHDT and CDR2 is FYEKMQ in the germline V gene (reference sequence). Profiling relied on immunoSEQ multiplex PCR, and the TCRdb table lists in-frame clones only, not all of them. The sample records around 30,000 clones, approximately 87% being singletons. This sample's time point: week 47, end of study. Each dose delivered 300 ug of mutant IDH1 20-mer peptide subcutaneously with imiquimod. The receptor was isolated from a woman aged 25 to 45 with glioma. The rearrangement links TRBV13 to TRBJ1-1; D ambiguous. This sample comprised PBMCs, obtained from a glioma patient whose treatment included an IDH1 peptide vaccine. CDR3 residues: CASSARTGGTEAFF. CDR3 bases: TGTGCCAGCAGCGCAAGGACGGGCGGCACTGAAGCTTTCTTT.